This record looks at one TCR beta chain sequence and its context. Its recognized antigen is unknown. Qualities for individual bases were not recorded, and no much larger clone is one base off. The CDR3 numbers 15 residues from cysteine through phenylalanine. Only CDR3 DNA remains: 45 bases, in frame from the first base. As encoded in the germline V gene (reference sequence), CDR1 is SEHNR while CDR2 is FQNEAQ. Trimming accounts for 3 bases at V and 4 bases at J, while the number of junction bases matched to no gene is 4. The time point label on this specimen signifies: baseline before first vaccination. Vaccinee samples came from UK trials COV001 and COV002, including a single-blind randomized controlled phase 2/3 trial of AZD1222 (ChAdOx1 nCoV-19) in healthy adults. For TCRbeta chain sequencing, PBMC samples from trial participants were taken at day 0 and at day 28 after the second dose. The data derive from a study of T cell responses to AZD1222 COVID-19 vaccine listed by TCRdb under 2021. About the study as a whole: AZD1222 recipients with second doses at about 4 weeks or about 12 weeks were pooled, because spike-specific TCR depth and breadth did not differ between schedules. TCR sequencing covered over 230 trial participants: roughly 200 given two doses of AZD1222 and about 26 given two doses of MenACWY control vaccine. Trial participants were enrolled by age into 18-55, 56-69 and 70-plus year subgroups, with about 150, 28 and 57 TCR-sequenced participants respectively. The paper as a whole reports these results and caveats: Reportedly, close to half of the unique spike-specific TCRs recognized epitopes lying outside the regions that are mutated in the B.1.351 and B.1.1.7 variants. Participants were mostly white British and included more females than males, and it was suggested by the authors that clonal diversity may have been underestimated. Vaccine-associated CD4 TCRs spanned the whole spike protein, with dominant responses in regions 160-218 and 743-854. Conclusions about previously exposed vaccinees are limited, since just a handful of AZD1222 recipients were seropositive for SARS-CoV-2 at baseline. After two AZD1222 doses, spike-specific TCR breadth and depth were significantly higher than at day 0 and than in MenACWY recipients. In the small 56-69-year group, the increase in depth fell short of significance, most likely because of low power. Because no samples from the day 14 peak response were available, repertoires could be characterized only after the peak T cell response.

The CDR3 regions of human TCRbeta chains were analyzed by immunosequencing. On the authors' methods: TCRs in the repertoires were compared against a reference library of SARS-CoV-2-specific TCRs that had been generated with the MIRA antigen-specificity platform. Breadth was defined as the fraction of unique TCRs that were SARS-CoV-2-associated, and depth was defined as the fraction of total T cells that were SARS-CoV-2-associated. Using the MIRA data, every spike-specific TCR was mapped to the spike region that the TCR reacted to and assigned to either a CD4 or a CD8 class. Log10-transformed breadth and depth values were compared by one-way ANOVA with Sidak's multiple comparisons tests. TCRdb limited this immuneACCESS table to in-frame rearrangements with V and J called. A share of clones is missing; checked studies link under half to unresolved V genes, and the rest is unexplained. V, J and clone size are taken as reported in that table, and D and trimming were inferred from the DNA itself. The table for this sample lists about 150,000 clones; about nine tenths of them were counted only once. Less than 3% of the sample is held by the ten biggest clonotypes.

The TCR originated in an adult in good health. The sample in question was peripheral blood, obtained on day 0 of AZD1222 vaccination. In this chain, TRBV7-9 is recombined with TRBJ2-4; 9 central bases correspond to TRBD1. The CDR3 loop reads CASSLDRGIKNIQYF. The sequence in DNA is TGTGCCAGCAGCTTGGACAGGGGAATTAAAAACATTCAGTACTTC.